This TCR beta chain was captured in a study of human T cells and chemical hapten exposure. Study summary: Reading of the patch tests, which applied 0.01% DPC to the upper back, occurred at 6 days.

Time point defined: pre-sensitization, week 0. The treatment is: therapeutic diphenylcyclopropenone sensitization with weekly scalp DPC. Via MiXCR, TCRdb re-called the RACE reads, giving one row per CDR3 protein. This table holds roughly 80,000 distinct CDR3 sequences, around 13% found once. The starting material was whole blood, obtained in connection with sensitization to the hapten diphenylcyclopropenone (DPC). The clonotype comes from a woman aged 45-59 years with alopecia areata. Some clones in this sample may be carry-over from other donors' samples.

In DNA form, the CDR3 reads TGTGCCAGCAGCCTAGACGCGGTTGAGCAGTTCTTC. Translated, it gives CASSLDAVEQFF. The chain links TRBV3-1 to TRBJ2-1; D unclear. Germline values: CDR1 LGHDT, CDR2 YNNKEL (reference sequence). V was cut by 4 bases and J by 9 bases, with 10 bases left in between. This CDR3 is built from 12 residues.